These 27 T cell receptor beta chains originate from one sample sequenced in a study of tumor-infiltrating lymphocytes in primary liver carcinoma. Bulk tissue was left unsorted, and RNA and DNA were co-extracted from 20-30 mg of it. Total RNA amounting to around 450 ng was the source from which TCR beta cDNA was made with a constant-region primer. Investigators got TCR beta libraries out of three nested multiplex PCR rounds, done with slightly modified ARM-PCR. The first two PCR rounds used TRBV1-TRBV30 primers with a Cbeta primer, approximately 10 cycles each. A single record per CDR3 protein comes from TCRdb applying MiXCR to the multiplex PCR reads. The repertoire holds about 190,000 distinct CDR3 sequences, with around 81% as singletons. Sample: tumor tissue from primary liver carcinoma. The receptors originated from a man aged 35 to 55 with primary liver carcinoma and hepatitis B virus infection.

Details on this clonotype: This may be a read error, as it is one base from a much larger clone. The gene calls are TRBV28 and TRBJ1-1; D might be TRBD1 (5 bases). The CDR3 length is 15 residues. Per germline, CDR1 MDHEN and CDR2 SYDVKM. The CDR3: CTSSGAGTGNTEAFF. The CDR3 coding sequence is TGTACCAGCAGTGGGGCCGGGACGGGGAACACTGAAGCTTTCTTT.

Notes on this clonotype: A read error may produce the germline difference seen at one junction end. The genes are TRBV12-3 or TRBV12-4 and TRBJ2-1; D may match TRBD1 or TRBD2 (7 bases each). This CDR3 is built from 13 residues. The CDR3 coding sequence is TGTGACAGCAGCCAGGGGGGGAGGGATGAGCAGTCCTTC. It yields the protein CDSSQGGRDEQSF.

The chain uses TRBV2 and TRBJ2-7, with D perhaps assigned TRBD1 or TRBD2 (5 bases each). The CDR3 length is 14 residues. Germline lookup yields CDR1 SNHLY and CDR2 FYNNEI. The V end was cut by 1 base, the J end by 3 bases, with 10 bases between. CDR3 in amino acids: CASSEVGTVYEQYF. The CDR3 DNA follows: TGTGCCAGCAGTGAAGTAGGGACCGTCTACGAGCAGTACTTC.

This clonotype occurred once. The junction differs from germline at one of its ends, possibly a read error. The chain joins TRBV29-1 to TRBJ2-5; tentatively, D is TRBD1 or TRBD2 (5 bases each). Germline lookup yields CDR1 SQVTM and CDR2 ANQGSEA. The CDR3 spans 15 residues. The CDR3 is CGVEDYPGRGETQYF. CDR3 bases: TGCGGCGTTGAAGATTATCCGGGAAGGGGAGAGACCCAGTACTTC.

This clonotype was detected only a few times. The CDR3 is CASSLGSGLYNEQFF. CDR3 nucleotides: TGTGCCAGCAGTCTCGGGAGCGGATTGTACAATGAGCAGTTCTTC. The genes are TRBV28 and TRBJ2-1, with D perhaps matching TRBD2 (6 bases). CDR1 and CDR2 (germline): MDHEN, SYDVKM. CDR3 length: 15 residues. The germline V and J ends were trimmed by 5 bases and 4 bases, with 15 bases remaining between them.

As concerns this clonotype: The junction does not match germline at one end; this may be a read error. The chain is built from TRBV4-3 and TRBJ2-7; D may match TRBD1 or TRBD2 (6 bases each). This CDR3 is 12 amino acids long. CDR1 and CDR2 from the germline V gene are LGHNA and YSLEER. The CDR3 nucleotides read TGCACCAGCAGTTCAAGGGGGGACGAGCAGTACTTC. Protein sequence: CTSSSRGDEQYF.

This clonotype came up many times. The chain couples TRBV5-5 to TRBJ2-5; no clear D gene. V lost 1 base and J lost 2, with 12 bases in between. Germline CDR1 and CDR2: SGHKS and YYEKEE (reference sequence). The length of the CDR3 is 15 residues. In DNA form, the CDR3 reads TGTGCCAGCAGCTTGAGCGTTGGCATTCAAGAGACCCAGTACTTC. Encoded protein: CASSLSVGIQETQYF.

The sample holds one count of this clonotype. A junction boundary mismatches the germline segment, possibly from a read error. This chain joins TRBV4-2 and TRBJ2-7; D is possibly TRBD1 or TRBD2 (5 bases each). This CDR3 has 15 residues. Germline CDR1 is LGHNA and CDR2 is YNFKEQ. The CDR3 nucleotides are TGTGCCATCAGCCAAGATAAGGGGAGCGACTACGAGCAATACTTC. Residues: CAISQDKGSDYEQYF.

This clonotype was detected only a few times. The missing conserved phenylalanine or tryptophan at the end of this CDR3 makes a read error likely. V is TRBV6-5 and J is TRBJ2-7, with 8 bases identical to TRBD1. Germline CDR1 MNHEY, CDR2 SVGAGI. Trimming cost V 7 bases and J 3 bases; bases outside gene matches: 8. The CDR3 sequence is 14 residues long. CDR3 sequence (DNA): TGTGCCAGCACTCCTGGGACAGGACGCTACGAGCAGTACTAC. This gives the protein CASTPGTGRYEQYY.

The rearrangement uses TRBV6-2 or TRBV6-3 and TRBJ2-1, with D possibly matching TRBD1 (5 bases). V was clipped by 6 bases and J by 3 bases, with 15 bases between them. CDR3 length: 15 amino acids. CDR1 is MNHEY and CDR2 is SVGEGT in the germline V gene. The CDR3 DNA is TGTGCCAGCAGCTTACTCAATAGGGGCTACAATGAGCAGTTCTTC. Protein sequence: CASSLLNRGYNEQFF.

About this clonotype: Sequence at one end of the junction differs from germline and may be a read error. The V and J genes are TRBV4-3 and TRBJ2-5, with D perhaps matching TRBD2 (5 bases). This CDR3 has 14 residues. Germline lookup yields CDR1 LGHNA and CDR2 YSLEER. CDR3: CASSQLLSASGQYF. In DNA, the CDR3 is TGCGCCAGTAGCCAACTCCTTAGCGCGAGTGGGCAGTACTTC.

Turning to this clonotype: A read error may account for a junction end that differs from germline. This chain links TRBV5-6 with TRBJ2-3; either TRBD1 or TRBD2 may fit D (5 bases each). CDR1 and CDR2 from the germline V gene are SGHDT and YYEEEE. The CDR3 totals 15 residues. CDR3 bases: TGTACCAGCAGCTTTCGCCGGGGCCACGGGGATACGCAGTATTTT. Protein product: CTSSFRRGHGDTQYF.

CDR3: CVNSLAGTEKLFF. Here the CDR3 DNA reads TGTGTCAACAGTTTAGCCGGGACTGAAAAACTGTTTTTT. The chain couples TRBV12-3 or TRBV12-4 to TRBJ1-4; D is possibly TRBD1 (5 bases). CDR3 length equals 13 residues.

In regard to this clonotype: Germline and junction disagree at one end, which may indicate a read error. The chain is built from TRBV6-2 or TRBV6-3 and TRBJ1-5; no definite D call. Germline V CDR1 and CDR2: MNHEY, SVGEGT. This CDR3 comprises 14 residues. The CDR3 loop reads CASTLTRGYNEPAF. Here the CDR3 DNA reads TGTGCCAGCACCCTCACGCGGGGTTACAATGAGCCAGCATTT.

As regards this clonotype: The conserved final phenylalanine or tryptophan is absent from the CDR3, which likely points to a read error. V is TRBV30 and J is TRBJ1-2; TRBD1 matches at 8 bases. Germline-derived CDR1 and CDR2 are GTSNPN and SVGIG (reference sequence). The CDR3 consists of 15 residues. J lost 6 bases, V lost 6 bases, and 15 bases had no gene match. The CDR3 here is CACPGWTGSVDGYTS. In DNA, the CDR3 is TGTGCCTGTCCCGGCTGGACAGGGTCGGTAGATGGCTACACCTCC.

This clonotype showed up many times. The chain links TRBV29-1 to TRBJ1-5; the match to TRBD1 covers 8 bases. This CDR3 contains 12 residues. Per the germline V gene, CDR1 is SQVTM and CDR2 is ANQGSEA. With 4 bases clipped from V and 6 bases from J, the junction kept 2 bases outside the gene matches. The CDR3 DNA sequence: TGCAGCGTTGGGACAGGGCTTCAGCCCCAGCATTTT. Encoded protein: CSVGTGLQPQHF.

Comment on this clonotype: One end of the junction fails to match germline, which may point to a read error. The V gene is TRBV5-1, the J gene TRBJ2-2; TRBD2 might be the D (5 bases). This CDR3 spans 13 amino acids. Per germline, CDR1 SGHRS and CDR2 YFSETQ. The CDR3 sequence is CASSTDYTGEPFF. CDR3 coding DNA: TGCGCCAGCAGCACAGATTACACCGGGGAGCCGTTTTTT.

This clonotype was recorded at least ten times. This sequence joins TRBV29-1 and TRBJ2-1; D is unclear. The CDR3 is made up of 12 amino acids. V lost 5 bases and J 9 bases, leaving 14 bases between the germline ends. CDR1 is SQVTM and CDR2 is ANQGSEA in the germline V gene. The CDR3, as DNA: TGCAGCGTTTTAATCCCCTCCAGTGAGCAGTTCTTC. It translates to CSVLIPSSEQFF.

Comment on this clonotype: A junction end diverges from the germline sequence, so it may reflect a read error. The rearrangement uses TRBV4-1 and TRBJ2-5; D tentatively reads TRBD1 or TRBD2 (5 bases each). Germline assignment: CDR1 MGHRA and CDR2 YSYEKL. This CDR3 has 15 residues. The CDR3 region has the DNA TGCACCAGCAGTCCACTTCCGGGACGGCAAGAGACCCACTACTTC. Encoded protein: CTSSPLPGRQETHYF.

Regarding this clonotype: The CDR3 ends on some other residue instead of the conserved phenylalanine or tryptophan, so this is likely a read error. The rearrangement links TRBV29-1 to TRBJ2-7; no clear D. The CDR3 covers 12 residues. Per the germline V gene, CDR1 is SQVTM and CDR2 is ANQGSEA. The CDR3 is CGVGWGNHEQYY. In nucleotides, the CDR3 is TGCGGCGTGGGTTGGGGTAATCACGAGCAGTACTAC.

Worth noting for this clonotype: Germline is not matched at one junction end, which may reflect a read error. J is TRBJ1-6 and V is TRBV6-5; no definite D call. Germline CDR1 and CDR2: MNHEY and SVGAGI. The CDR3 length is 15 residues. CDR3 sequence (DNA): TGTGCCAGCAGTAAAACCCTTAGGAGGGAGTCACCCTTCCACTTT. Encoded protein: CASSKTLRRESPFHF.

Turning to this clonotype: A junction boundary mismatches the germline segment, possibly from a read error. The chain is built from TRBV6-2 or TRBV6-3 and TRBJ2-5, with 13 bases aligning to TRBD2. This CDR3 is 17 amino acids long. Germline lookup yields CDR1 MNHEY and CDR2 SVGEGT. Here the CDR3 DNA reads TGTGCCAGCAGCGAAATGACTAGCGGGAGGACCGAAATAACCCGGTACTTC. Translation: CASSEMTSGRTEITRYF.

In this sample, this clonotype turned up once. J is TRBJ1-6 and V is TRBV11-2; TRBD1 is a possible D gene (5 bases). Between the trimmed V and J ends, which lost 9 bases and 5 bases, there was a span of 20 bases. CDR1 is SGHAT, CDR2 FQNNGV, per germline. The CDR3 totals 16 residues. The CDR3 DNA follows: TGTGCCAGTGGCTTAGGGGACGACGGTCATAATTCACCCCTCCACTTT. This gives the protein CASGLGDDGHNSPLHF.

The CDR3 region is CASSLDSYNELFF. CDR3 DNA: TGCGCCAGCAGCCTGGACAGTTACAATGAGCTTTTCTTC. This chain connects TRBV5-1 to TRBJ2-1; a weak D match, TRBD1 (6 bases). The CDR3 is 13 residues long. Germline V gene data show CDR1 as SGHRS and CDR2 as YFSETQ. V gave up 4 bases and J gave up 16 bases, with 21 bases separating them.

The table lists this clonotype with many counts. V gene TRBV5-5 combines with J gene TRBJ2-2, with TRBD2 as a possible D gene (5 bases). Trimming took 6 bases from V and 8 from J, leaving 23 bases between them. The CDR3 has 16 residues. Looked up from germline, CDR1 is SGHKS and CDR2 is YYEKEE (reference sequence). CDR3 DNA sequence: TGTGCCAGCACCCTGGCGGGCGAAAGAGTTGGTGGGGAGCTGTTTTTT. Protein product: CASTLAGERVGGELFF.

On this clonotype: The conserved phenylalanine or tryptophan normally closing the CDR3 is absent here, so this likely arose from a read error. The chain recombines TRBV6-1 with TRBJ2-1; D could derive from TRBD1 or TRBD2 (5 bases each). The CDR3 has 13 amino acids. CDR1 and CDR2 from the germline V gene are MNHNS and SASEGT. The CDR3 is CVSSEERGIEQFS. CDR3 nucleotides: TGTGTCAGCAGTGAAGAGAGGGGCATTGAGCAGTTCTCC.

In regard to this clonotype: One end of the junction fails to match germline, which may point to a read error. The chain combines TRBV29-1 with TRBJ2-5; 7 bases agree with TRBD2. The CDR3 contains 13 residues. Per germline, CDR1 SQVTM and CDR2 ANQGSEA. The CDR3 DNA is TGCAGCGTTGAAGGGACTAGGGAGGAGACCCATTACTTC. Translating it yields CSVEGTREETHYF.